This T cell receptor beta chain was obtained from a study of naive and memory T cell subsets. This clonotype showed up many times. Its cognate antigen is unknown. After CD4 positive bead selection, the CD4-negative fraction gave CD8 T cells. V shed 4 bases and J shed 0 bases, with 8 bases lying between them. The CDR3 is made up of 15 amino acids. CDR1 is SGHNT, CDR2 YYREEE, per germline (reference sequence). Broader study findings: Especially in CD8 cells, naive repertoires contained a few larger clonotypes, possibly CD45RA-re-expressing memory cells. Over 90% of naive TCR sequences appeared only once after error correction, unlike memory subsets.

Two oligonucleotides, mixed equimolar, formed the beta constant-region primer covering TRBC1 and TRBC2. Four rounds of PCR amplified the ligated cDNA using nested alpha and beta constant-region primers plus SP2. Using its own MiXCR run on the UMI-ligation and nested PCR reads, TCRdb lists one record per CDR3 protein. The sample lists tens of thousands of distinct CDR3 sequences, 9% occurring once. This chain uses TRBV5-4 with TRBJ2-6; D gene uncertain. The sequence was obtained from a human donor in good health. The source material was naive CD8+ T cells from blood. CDR3 in amino acids: CASSAANSGANVLTF. The CDR3 nucleotides read TGTGCCAGCAGCGCCGCGAACTCTGGGGCCAACGTCCTGACTTTC.